The 20 T cell receptor beta chains below were found in one sample sequenced in a study of blood T cell repertoires in COVID-19. The data were produced by immunoSEQ multiplex PCR, yet TCRdb's version contains in-frame clones alone and is incomplete. Found here are some 220,000 clones, about 88% of them singletons; the top ten hold roughly 2.6%. The sequencing sample was made of PBMCs or T cells enriched from blood (not recorded which). These receptors came from a young woman who had recovered from COVID-19.

V gene TRBV4-2 combines with J gene TRBJ1-2; no definite D call. V was cut by 0 bases and J by 8 bases, with 13 bases left in between. Germline loops: CDR1 LGHNA, CDR2 YNFKEQ. This CDR3 is built from 14 residues. For the CDR3, the DNA is TGTGCCAGCAGCCAAGATTCAGTCCTAGACGGCTACACCTTC. Its translation: CASSQDSVLDGYTF.

This chain uses TRBV3-1 (or the pseudogene TRBV3-2) with TRBJ2-3, with D perhaps matching TRBD2 (5 bases). Germline assignment: CDR1 LGHDT and CDR2 YNNKEL (reference sequence). Trimming stripped 4 bases from V and 0 bases from J, with 14 bases between. This CDR3 is 16 amino acids long. CDR3: CASSRSGDASTDTQYF. The DNA of the CDR3 is TGTGCCAGCAGCCGGAGCGGCGACGCTAGCACAGATACGCAGTATTTT.

The genes are TRBV6-6 and TRBJ2-1, with 11 nucleotides matching TRBD2. Unmatched junction bases numbered 2, after V lost 5 bases and J lost 5 bases. The CDR3 runs to 14 residues. Per the germline V gene, CDR1 is MNHNY and CDR2 is SVGAGI (reference sequence). In nucleotides, the CDR3 is TGTGCCAGCAGTCTAGCGGGGGGCAACAATGAGCAGTTCTTC. It translates to CASSLAGGNNEQFF.

V and J are TRBV10-1 and TRBJ1-5; maybe TRBD1 (5 bases). This CDR3 comprises 16 residues. V lost 7 bases and J lost 5, with 21 bases in between. Per the germline V gene, CDR1 is WNHNN and CDR2 is SYGVQD (reference sequence). For the CDR3, the DNA is TGCGCCAGCACCCCTCGATACTTGGGACTTCATCAGCCCCAGCATTTT. It encodes CASTPRYLGLHQPQHF.

The chain is built from TRBV6-1 and TRBJ1-6, with 7 positions matching TRBD1. Germline V lookup: CDR1 MNHNS, CDR2 SASEGT. The V segment lost 0 bases and the J segment 7 bases; nucleotides outside the gene matches: 3. The CDR3 length is 15 residues. The CDR3 is CASSEAAGGNSPLHF. CDR3 DNA sequence: TGTGCCAGCAGTGAAGCGGCAGGGGGAAATTCACCCCTCCACTTT.

This rearrangement joins TRBV3-1 (or the pseudogene TRBV3-2) to TRBJ2-7, with TRBD2 matching over 8 bases. The trim removed 4 bases at V and 6 bases at J, leaving 11 bases unmatched. The CDR3 sequence is 15 residues long. Germline V gene data show CDR1 as LGHDT and CDR2 as YNNKEL (reference sequence). Here the CDR3 DNA reads TGTGCCAGCAGCCCTTCAGGACTAGCCTCGGTCGAGCAGTACTTC. Its translation: CASSPSGLASVEQYF.

This chain's CDR3 is CASRGDRLTDTQYF. Written as DNA, the CDR3 is TGTGCCAGCAGAGGGGACAGACTCACAGATACGCAGTATTTT. V gene TRBV6-5 combines with J gene TRBJ2-3; 7 bases match TRBD1. Trimming removed 6 bases from V and 2 bases from J; junction bases left unmatched: 5. The length of the CDR3 is 14 residues. Germline CDR1 and CDR2: MNHEY and SVGAGI.

The chain links TRBV14 to TRBJ2-1, with a tentative D call TRBD1 (6 bases). Germline V gene data show CDR1 as SGHDN and CDR2 as FVKESK. The CDR3 is 13 residues long. The V and J ends lost 4 bases and 6 bases respectively, with 10 bases between them. The CDR3 sequence: CASSPLRGNEQFF. The CDR3 region has the DNA TGTGCCAGCAGCCCGCTCAGGGGCAATGAGCAGTTCTTC.

For this clone: Within the sample, other DNA sequences also encode this same CDR3. This chain uses TRBV12-3 or TRBV12-4 with TRBJ1-2; TRBD1 aligns across 8 bases. Trimming at V came to 5 bases and at J to 5 bases, leaving 4 bases not matched to a gene. The CDR3 runs to 13 residues. The CDR3 loop reads CASSPDRGYGYTF. CDR3 nucleotide sequence: TGTGCCAGCAGTCCAGACAGGGGATATGGCTACACCTTC.

The chain couples TRBV9 to TRBJ2-7, with 7 bases fitting TRBD2. The CDR3 sequence is 16 residues long. V dropped 4 bases and J dropped 5; count of bases not matched to a gene: 15. Germline V gene sequence: CDR1 SGDLS, CDR2 YYNGEE. CDR3 sequence (DNA): TGTGCCAGCAGCTCCCCATCAATCCCGGGGAGGGACGAGCAGTACTTC. This sequence encodes CASSSPSIPGRDEQYF. The whole variable domain, filled in from reference TRBV9 and TRBJ2-7, reads DSGVTQTPKHLITATGQRVTLRCSPRSGDLSVYWYQQSLDQGLQFLIQYYNGEERAKGNILERFSAQQFPDLHSELNLSSLELGDSALYFCASSSPSIPGRDEQYFGPGTRLTVT.

The chain links TRBV6-5 to TRBJ2-1; D not resolved. The CDR3 sequence is 12 residues long. The V end was cut by 5 bases, the J end by 7 bases, with 9 bases between. Looked up from germline, CDR1 is MNHEY and CDR2 is SVGAGI. The chain's CDR3 is CASSLDWNEQFF. The CDR3 DNA follows: TGTGCCAGCAGTCTAGATTGGAATGAGCAGTTCTTC.

The rearrangement links TRBV15 to TRBJ1-1; the D is unclear. V shed 3 bases and J shed 7 bases, with 12 bases lying between them. Germline-derived CDR1 and CDR2 are LNHNV and YYDKDF (reference sequence). CDR3 length: 13 amino acids. CDR3 region: CATSSRGLNEAFF. CDR3 nucleotides: TGTGCCACCAGCAGCCGGGGTCTTAATGAAGCTTTCTTT.

The chain employs TRBV6-2 or TRBV6-3 and TRBJ1-6, with a weak D call TRBD1 (5 bases). V lost 6 bases and J lost 5, with 14 bases in between. CDR1 is MNHEY, CDR2 SVGEGT, per germline. The CDR3 extends over 15 amino acids. The CDR3 coding sequence is TGTGCCAGCAGCCCCCCTGGAGGGGATAATTCACCCCTCCACTTT. Protein: CASSPPGGDNSPLHF.

The rearrangement joins TRBV6-1 to TRBJ1-1, with 12 bases aligning to TRBD1. Per germline, CDR1 MNHNS and CDR2 SASEGT. The CDR3 extends over 16 amino acids. With V trimmed by 3 bases and J by 7 bases, 9 bases remained unmatched. DNA of the CDR3: TGTGCCAGCAGTGAGTGGGACAGGGGGCGCGACAATGAAGCTTTCTTT. This gives the protein CASSEWDRGRDNEAFF.

This chain links TRBV15 with TRBJ2-1; D may be TRBD1 (5 bases). The ends were cut back, 1 base at V and 7 bases at J, with 8 bases in the middle. CDR3 length: 13 residues. Germline V gene sequence: CDR1 LNHNV, CDR2 YYDKDF (reference sequence). The DNA of the CDR3 is TGTGCCACCAGCAGAGCCCCAGGGAATGAGCAGTTCTTC. Its translation is CATSRAPGNEQFF. Full variable domain (rest looked up from reference TRBV15 and TRBJ2-1): DAMVIQNPRYQVTQFGKPVTLSCSQTLNHNVMYWYQQKSSQAPKLLFHYYDKDFNNEADTPDNFQSRRPNTSFCFLDIRSPGLGDTAMYLCATSRAPGNEQFFGPGTRLTVL.

The chain employs TRBV6-5 and TRBJ1-5; TRBD1 agrees at 9 bases. There are 15 residues in the CDR3. CDR1 and CDR2 (germline): MNHEY, SVGAGI. With 5 bases clipped from V and 7 bases from J, the junction kept 9 bases outside the gene matches. The CDR3 sequence: CASSTRDRVGQPQHF. The CDR3 bases are TGTGCCAGCAGTACTCGGGACAGGGTCGGCCAGCCCCAGCATTTT.

The V gene is TRBV6-5, the J gene TRBJ1-1; 7 bases align to TRBD1. This CDR3 has 11 residues. Germline V CDR1 and CDR2: MNHEY, SVGAGI. After removal of 6 bases from V and 12 bases from J, the junction contained 7 bases not matched to a gene. This CDR3 is CASRSQGLPFF. CDR3 bases: TGTGCCAGCAGATCACAGGGGTTGCCTTTCTTT.

CDR3 sequence (DNA): TGTGCCAGCAGTTTTCGGGACAGTACCTATGGCTACACCTTC. This gives the protein CASSFRDSTYGYTF. The chain couples TRBV27 to TRBJ1-2, with 7 bases fitting TRBD1. The germline V gene has CDR1 MNHEY and CDR2 SMNVEV (reference sequence). The CDR3 runs 14 residues. Trimming cost V 3 bases and J 4 bases; bases outside gene matches: 5.

V and J are TRBV7-3 and TRBJ1-2, with D perhaps TRBD1 (5 bases). Germline lookup yields CDR1 SGHTA and CDR2 FQGTGA. Trimming cost V 5 bases and J 0 bases, with 10 bases left between them. CDR3 length: 14 residues. The CDR3, as DNA: TGTGCCAGCAGCCTACACAGGACTAACTATGGCTACACCTTC. This translates into CASSLHRTNYGYTF.

The genes are TRBV13 and TRBJ2-7; D uncertain. The CDR3 contains 13 residues. Germline V gene lookup returns CDR1 PRHDT and CDR2 FYEKMQ (reference sequence). Trimming took 3 bases from V and 6 from J, leaving 12 bases between them. The CDR3 here is CASSLVRFIEQYF. In DNA form, the CDR3 reads TGTGCCAGCAGCTTGGTCAGGTTTATCGAGCAGTACTTC.